A selection of T cell receptor beta chains follows, all from one sample in a study of T cell responses to AZD1222 COVID-19 vaccine. Clones were sequenced by immunoSEQ multiplex PCR, and TCRdb holds only the in-frame ones, with some missing. The repertoire holds about 140,000 clones, with around nine tenths as singletons. The starting material was peripheral blood, obtained on day 0 of AZD1222 vaccination. These receptors came from an adult in good health. Both conserved end residues are part of each CDR3. The D gene is left open where the match is weak. Size is omitted from some rows. Given values are once, few, many or a class for expanded clones.

length	D	size	V	J	DNA	CDR3
11	.	.	TRBV11-2	TRBJ2-1	TGTGCAACCAGGGGAGGCTGGGAGCAGTTCTTC	CATRGGWEQFF
14	.	.	TRBV6-5	TRBJ1-2	TGTGCCAGCAGAGGGTCGGGGCTCGACTATGGCTACACCTTC	CASRGSGLDYGYTF
11	.	.	TRBV29-1	TRBJ1-2	TGCAGCGTTAGACAGGTCTATGGCTACACCTTC	CSVRQVYGYTF
12	TRBD1	.	TRBV18	TRBJ2-7	TGTGCCAGCTCAAGGGACAGGACCGAGCAGTACTTC	CASSRDRTEQYF
11	.	.	TRBV7-2	TRBJ2-7	TGTGCCAGCAGCTTGAGAGGCGAGCAGTACTTC	CASSLRGEQYF
17	.	.	TRBV28	TRBJ2-2	TGTGCCAGCAGTTTAAGTACCGACAGCGCGAACACCGGGGAGCTGTTTTTT	CASSLSTDSANTGELFF
13	.	.	TRBV7-7	TRBJ2-1	TGTGCTAGCAGCCCCGACGGGGCTGGAGAGCAGTTCTTC	CASSPDGAGEQFF
17	.	.	TRBV4-1	TRBJ1-6	TGCGCCAGCAGCCAAGAAGGCGCAAACTCCTATAATTCACCCCTCCACTTT	CASSQEGANSYNSPLHF
16	.	once	TRBV9	TRBJ2-2	TGTGCCAGCAGCATCCAACTCGGAGGGAACACCGGGGAGCTGTTTTTT	CASSIQLGGNTGELFF
14	.	.	TRBV2	TRBJ2-2	TGTGCCAGGGAGAGCTGGGGGAGCACCGGGGAGCTGTTTTTT	CARESWGSTGELFF
11	.	.	TRBV3-1/TRBV3-2	TRBJ2-7	TGTGCCAGCAGCCACCAGGTCGAGCAGTACTTC	CASSHQVEQYF
12	.	.	TRBV7-2	TRBJ2-1	TGTGCCAGCAGCTACCTAGGCAATGAGCAGTTCTTC	CASSYLGNEQFF
15	.	.	TRBV19	TRBJ1-5	TGTGCCAGTAGAGTCCGGGCCGAAAGAGCTCAGCCCCAGCATTTT	CASRVRAERAQPQHF
14	.	.	TRBV9	TRBJ2-1	TGTGCCAGCAGCGTAGGCCTTGTGTCTACTGAGCAGTTCTTC	CASSVGLVSTEQFF
15	.	.	TRBV14	TRBJ1-2	TGTGCCAGCAGCCAAGACCCGGAGCAGAACTATGGCTACACCTTC	CASSQDPEQNYGYTF
16	TRBD1	.	TRBV7-9	TRBJ2-1	TGTGCCAGCAGCACACAGAATACAGGGGGGCGTGGGGAGCAGTTCTTC	CASSTQNTGGRGEQFF
14	.	.	TRBV3-1/TRBV3-2	TRBJ2-2	TGTGCCAGCAGCCAAGAGGGGACCACCGGGGAGCTGTTTTTT	CASSQEGTTGELFF
15	.	few	TRBV6-4	TRBJ2-2	TGTGCCAGCAGTGAGTGGGCCGAGAACACCGGGGAGCTGTTTTTT	CASSEWAENTGELFF
13	.	.	TRBV28	TRBJ1-1	TGTGCCAGCAGTTGGGACACGAACACTGAAGCTTTCTTT	CASSWDTNTEAFF
15	TRBD1	.	TRBV5-6	TRBJ1-2	TGTGCCAGCAGCGCGGGACAGGGGGCAAGCTATGGCTACACCTTC	CASSAGQGASYGYTF
15	TRBD2	.	TRBV28	TRBJ2-2	TGTGCCGTACCAGTGAGCGGGAGGACGAGCGGGGAGCTGTTTTTT	CAVPVSGRTSGELFF
15	TRBD1	.	TRBV16	TRBJ1-1	TGTGCCAGCAGCCACCTTGGCAGGGGGGACACTGAAGCTTTCTTT	CASSHLGRGDTEAFF
16	.	.	TRBV18	TRBJ2-7	TGTGCCAGCTCACCGATACCGGGACACTCCTCCTACGAGCAGTACTTC	CASSPIPGHSSYEQYF
16	.	.	TRBV9	TRBJ2-1	TGTGCCAGCAGCGTAGCTACGGGGGCCTCCTACAATGAGCAGTTCTTC	CASSVATGASYNEQFF
15	.	.	TRBV3-1/TRBV3-2	TRBJ1-5	TGTGCCAGCAGCCAAGATGGCGGGCGGGGTCAGCCCCAGCATTTT	CASSQDGGRGQPQHF
13	TRBD1	.	TRBV6-5	TRBJ1-1	TGTGCCAGCAGTAGACAGGGGAACACTGAAGCTTTCTTT	CASSRQGNTEAFF
16	.	.	TRBV4-1	TRBJ1-5	TGCGCCAGCAGCCAAGGGTCATCCGGGAACAATCAGCCCCAGCATTTT	CASSQGSSGNNQPQHF
14	TRBD1	.	TRBV2	TRBJ2-7	TGTGCCAACTTGGATGAGGGACAGGCCTACGAGCAGTACTTC	CANLDEGQAYEQYF
14	TRBD1	once	TRBV5-1	TRBJ2-7	TGCGCCAGCAGCGCCCGGGACAGAGCCTACGAGCAGTACTTC	CASSARDRAYEQYF
14	.	.	TRBV5-8	TRBJ2-7	TGTGCCAGCAGCTCGGGGGGACAGCATTACGAGCAGTACTTC	CASSSGGQHYEQYF
15	TRBD1	.	TRBV24-1	TRBJ1-5	TGTGCCACCAGTGACGTTGGACAGGGCAATCAGCCCCAGCATTTT	CATSDVGQGNQPQHF